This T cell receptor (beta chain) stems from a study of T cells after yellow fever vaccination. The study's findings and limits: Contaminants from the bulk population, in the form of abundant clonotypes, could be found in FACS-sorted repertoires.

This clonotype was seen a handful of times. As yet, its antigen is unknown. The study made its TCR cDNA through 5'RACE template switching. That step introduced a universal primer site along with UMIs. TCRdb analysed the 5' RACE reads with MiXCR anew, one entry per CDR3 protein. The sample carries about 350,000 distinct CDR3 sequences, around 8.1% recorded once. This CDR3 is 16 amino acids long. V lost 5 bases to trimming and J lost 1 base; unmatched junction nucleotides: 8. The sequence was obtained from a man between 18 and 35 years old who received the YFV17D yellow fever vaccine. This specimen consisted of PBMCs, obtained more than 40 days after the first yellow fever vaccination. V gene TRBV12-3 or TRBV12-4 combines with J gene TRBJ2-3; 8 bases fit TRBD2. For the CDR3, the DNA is TGTGCCAGCAGTCCCGGTACGGGGGGGCGCACAGATACGCAGTATTTT. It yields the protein CASSPGTGGRTDTQYF.